These 24 T cell receptor beta chains were sequenced from one sample in a study of T-cell memory formation after mild COVID-19. Each CDR3 protein is one row after TCRdb ran MiXCR on the 5' RACE reads. The table records about 600,000 distinct CDR3 sequences, about 20% of them present only once. Sequenced: PBMCs or a T cell subset sorted from them (not recorded which). Receptors originate from an adult woman who had mild COVID-19 (a few samples of this study predate the infection). Cell type and time point are not known.

This clonotype was found a few times. This rearrangement joins TRBV29-1 to TRBJ1-1, with D possibly TRBD1 on 6 matching bases. Per the germline V gene, CDR1 is SQVTM and CDR2 is ANQGSEA. CDR3 length equals 12 residues. V lost 6 bases, J lost 1 base, and 9 bases lay in between. CDR3 DNA: TGCAGCGTCATACAGGGGAACACTGAAGCTTTCTTT. Residues: CSVIQGNTEAFF.

This chain connects TRBV9 to TRBJ2-1; D might be TRBD2 (6 bases). This CDR3 is built from 16 residues. Trimming removed 0 bases from V and 2 bases from J, with 12 bases in between. Germline V CDR1 and CDR2: SGDLS, YYNGEE. DNA for the CDR3: TGTGCCAGCAGCGTAGATGGGGGAGGAGCCTACAATGAGCAGTTCTTC. This codes for CASSVDGGGAYNEQFF.

A few counts support this clonotype. The V gene is TRBV5-1, the J gene TRBJ2-5, with TRBD2 identical over 8 bases. V was clipped by 4 bases and J by 2 bases; unmatched bases: 10. The CDR3 totals 16 residues. Germline V lookup: CDR1 SGHRS, CDR2 YFSETQ. The CDR3 nucleotides read TGCGCCAGCAGCAGCCCCCGGGGGGGGATACAAGAGACCCAGTACTTC. Amino acid sequence: CASSSPRGGIQETQYF. Full variable domain (rest looked up from reference TRBV5-1 and TRBJ2-5): KAGVTQTPRYLIKTRGQQVTLSCSPISGHRSVSWYQQTPGQGLQFLFEYFSETQRNKGNFPGRFSGRQFSNSRSEMNVSTLELGDSALYLCASSSPRGGIQETQYFGPGTRLLVL.

The sample holds a few counts of this clonotype. The chain uses TRBV5-1 and TRBJ1-1, with a weak D call TRBD1 (5 bases). This CDR3 has 13 amino acids. Between the trimmed V and J ends, which lost 4 bases and 4 bases, there was a span of 11 bases. CDR1 SGHRS and CDR2 YFSETQ come from the germline V gene. In nucleotides, the CDR3 is TGCGCCAGCAGCCCGGTCCAGGGCACTGAAGCTTTCTTT. Translated: CASSPVQGTEAFF. The full variable domain, with the rest looked up from reference TRBV5-1 and TRBJ1-1, is KAGVTQTPRYLIKTRGQQVTLSCSPISGHRSVSWYQQTPGQGLQFLFEYFSETQRNKGNFPGRFSGRQFSNSRSEMNVSTLELGDSALYLCASSPVQGTEAFFGQGTRLTVV.

There are a few counts of this clonotype. This rearrangement joins TRBV29-1 to TRBJ2-2; D is unresolved. Germline lookup yields CDR1 SQVTM and CDR2 ANQGSEA. The CDR3 extends over 12 amino acids. V lost 5 bases, J lost 3 bases, and 7 bases lay in between. The CDR3 region has the DNA TGCAGCGTTTTTTATTACACCGGGGAGCTGTTTTTT. This encodes CSVFYYTGELFF.

This clonotype was recorded a few times. V gene TRBV6-5 combines with J gene TRBJ2-1; D might be TRBD1 or TRBD2, each matching 7 bases. This CDR3 is built from 13 residues. With 7 bases removed from V and 12 bases from J, the gap between germline ends came to 19 bases. CDR1 is MNHEY and CDR2 is SVGAGI in the germline V gene. The CDR3: CASMIQGGGRQFF. The DNA of the CDR3 is TGTGCCAGCATGATCCAGGGGGGGGGGAGGCAGTTCTTC.

This clonotype turned up a few times. The gene calls are TRBV20-1 and TRBJ2-5; the D is unclear. The germline V gene encodes CDR1 DFQATT and CDR2 SNEGSKA (reference sequence). The CDR3 is 12 residues long. Trimming removed 0 bases at V and 5 bases at J, with 7 bases between. The DNA for the CDR3 is TGCAGTGCTAGAGATGTCGAGGAGACCCAGTACTTC. Its protein is CSARDVEETQYF.

Turning to this clonotype: At one boundary the junction diverges from the germline segment, which might be a read error. This sequence joins TRBV25-1 and TRBJ2-5, with D unclear. There are 14 residues in the CDR3. In germline, CDR1 is MGHDK, CDR2 SYGVNS. The CDR3 DNA reads as TGTGCCACCAGTCGGGCAGCGACCCAAGAGACCCAGTACTTC. Translation gives CATSRAATQETQYF.

This rearrangement joins TRBV5-4 to TRBJ1-2, with unresolved D. The CDR3 has 17 residues. V gave up 4 bases and J gave up 6 bases, with 25 bases separating them. Germline V CDR1 and CDR2: SGHNT, YYREEE (reference sequence). The CDR3 reads CASSRLLPTGRQDGYTF. The CDR3 coding sequence is TGTGCCAGCAGCCGACTCTTGCCAACTGGGCGGCAGGATGGCTACACCTTC.

The gene calls are TRBV20-1 and TRBJ2-7, with 7 nucleotides matching TRBD1. CDR3 length equals 15 residues. CDR1 is DFQATT and CDR2 is SNEGSKA in the germline V gene (reference sequence). The V gene end was trimmed by 0 bases and the J gene end by 5 bases; junction bases not matched to a gene: 10. CDR3 sequence: CSARDFRQGTHEQYF. The CDR3 region has the DNA TGCAGTGCTAGAGATTTTAGACAGGGAACGCACGAGCAGTACTTC.

This chain connects TRBV6-1 to TRBJ2-6; D uncertain. There are 15 residues in the CDR3. Germline-derived CDR1 and CDR2 are MNHNS and SASEGT. V lost 6 bases and J 2 bases, leaving 11 bases between the germline ends. The CDR3 loop reads CASRELFTGANVLTF. CDR3 nucleotides: TGTGCCAGCAGGGAACTTTTTACTGGGGCCAACGTCCTGACTTTC.

The V call is TRBV29-1, the J call TRBJ1-4; possibly TRBD1 for D (5 bases). V was cut by 7 bases and J by 2 bases, with 11 bases left in between. The CDR3 is made up of 13 amino acids. Germline assignment: CDR1 SQVTM and CDR2 ANQGSEA. DNA of the CDR3: TGCAGCGCCCGGGGGTCCACTAATGAAAAACTGTTTTTT. Translation: CSARGSTNEKLFF. The whole variable domain, filled in from reference TRBV29-1 and TRBJ1-4, reads SAVISQKPSRDICQRGTSLTIQCQVDSQVTMMFWYRQQPGQSLTLIATANQGSEATYESGFVIDKFPISRPNLTFSTLTVSNMSPEDSSIYLCSARGSTNEKLFFGSGTQLSVL.

This chain joins TRBV13 and TRBJ2-1; D unresolved. This CDR3 has 12 residues. V lost 2 bases to trimming and J lost 7 bases, with 6 bases between them. Germline lookup yields CDR1 PRHDT and CDR2 FYEKMQ (reference sequence). The CDR3 DNA reads TGTGCCAGCAGCTTACTCAGAAATGAGCAGTTCTTC. Amino acids: CASSLLRNEQFF.

This clonotype has a handful of counts. The chain joins TRBV2 to TRBJ1-2, with a possible D match to TRBD1 (5 bases). CDR1 SNHLY and CDR2 FYNNEI come from the germline V gene. The CDR3 extends over 14 amino acids. V lost 1 base and J 5 bases, leaving 11 bases between the germline ends. The CDR3 nucleotides read TGTGCCAGCAGTGAAGAAACTGGGGGGTATGGCTACACCTTC. Translation: CASSEETGGYGYTF.

This sequence joins TRBV24-1 and TRBJ2-3, with 8 bases matching TRBD1. The germline V gene has CDR1 KGHDR and CDR2 SFDVKD. V dropped 2 bases and J dropped 1; count of bases not matched to a gene: 4. The CDR3 has 16 residues. The CDR3 here is CATSDSTGGGTDTQYF. The CDR3, as DNA: TGTGCCACCAGTGATTCCACAGGGGGAGGCACAGATACGCAGTATTTT.

The sample holds many counts of this clonotype. For the CDR3, the DNA is TGTGCCAGCAGCTTACTAGCGGGAGTGGATACGCAGTATTTT. This translates into CASSLLAGVDTQYF. The chain carries TRBV12-3 or TRBV12-4 and TRBJ2-3, with 11 positions matching TRBD2. After removal of 6 bases from V and 6 bases from J, the junction contained 5 bases not matched to a gene. This CDR3 is 14 amino acids long.

The chain is built from TRBV6-2 or TRBV6-3 and TRBJ2-5; TRBD1 matches at 7 bases. Losses at the gene ends were 6 bases for V and 5 bases for J; bases not matched to a gene: 3. The CDR3 is made up of 12 amino acids. In germline, CDR1 is MNHEY, CDR2 SVGEGT. The CDR3 DNA reads TGTGCCAGCAGAGACAGGGTTGAGACCCAGTACTTC. It specifies CASRDRVETQYF.

As for this clonotype: Germline and junction disagree at one end, which may indicate a read error. The chain couples TRBV13 to TRBJ2-7; D is perhaps TRBD2 (6 bases). Germline CDR1 and CDR2: PRHDT and FYEKMQ (reference sequence). CDR3 length: 13 residues. The CDR3 nucleotides are TGTGCCAGCAGCTACCGGGACTCCCACGAGCAGTACTTC. This encodes CASSYRDSHEQYF.

This clonotype was counted a few times. V is TRBV12-3 or TRBV12-4 and J is TRBJ2-3; perhaps TRBD1 as D (5 bases). There are 16 residues in the CDR3. V shed 10 bases and J shed 4 bases, with 24 bases lying between them. The CDR3 spells CATDHRVAGNPDTQYF. Here the CDR3 DNA reads TGTGCCACCGACCATAGAGTTGCAGGGAACCCAGATACGCAGTATTTT.

The chain uses TRBV4-1 and TRBJ1-1; D not certain. The V gene's germline CDR1 is MGHRA and CDR2 YSYEKL. V lost 0 bases, J lost 0 bases, and 11 bases lay in between. The CDR3 has 16 residues. CDR3 nucleotides: TGCGCCAGCAGCCAAGACGTGGGATGGATGAACACTGAAGCTTTCTTT. Its protein is CASSQDVGWMNTEAFF.

V and J are TRBV4-1 and TRBJ2-3; unclear D gene. CDR3 length: 11 amino acids. The germline V gene encodes CDR1 MGHRA and CDR2 YSYEKL. Trimming took off 1 base at V and 9 bases at J, with 5 bases between the two ends. Here the CDR3 reads CASSQGATQYF. In DNA, the CDR3 is TGCGCCAGCAGCCAAGGGGCAACGCAGTATTTT.

This clonotype has only a few counts. The chain employs TRBV10-3 and TRBJ1-1; 7 nucleotides agree with TRBD1. Germline CDR1 ENHRY, CDR2 SYGVKD. The CDR3 loop spans 13 amino acids. V was pared by 3 bases and J by 8 bases, with 6 bases of the junction left unmatched. The CDR3 DNA reads as TGTGCCATCAGTGATTACCCGGACAGGGAAGCTTTCTTT. This gives the protein CAISDYPDREAFF.

In its sample, this clonotype was seen a few times. The V call is TRBV5-1, the J call TRBJ2-5; TRBD1 aligns across 7 bases. This CDR3 region has 14 residues. Per germline, CDR1 SGHRS and CDR2 YFSETQ. The V gene end was trimmed by 4 bases and the J gene end by 3 bases; junction bases not matched to a gene: 6. Here the CDR3 reads CASSHGTAKETQYF. The CDR3 nucleotides are TGCGCCAGCAGCCACGGGACAGCGAAAGAGACCCAGTACTTC.

This clonotype was counted only a few times. The genes are TRBV12-3 or TRBV12-4 and TRBJ2-3, with a tentative D call TRBD2 (6 bases). V gave up 3 bases and J gave up 4 bases, with 14 bases separating them. The CDR3 runs to 15 residues. The CDR3 DNA is TGTGCCAGCAGTTTTAGGCGGGGTCAGGCAGATACGCAGTATTTT. Translating it yields CASSFRRGQADTQYF.